What follows are 27 T cell receptor beta chains derived from one specimen sequenced in a study of control samples from healthy donors and cancer patients. The protocol was immunoSEQ multiplex PCR, while the TCRdb copy is restricted to in-frame clones and leaves out a portion. The sample has fewer than 70,000 clones, around 95% seen once. Source material: blood. The source is a man aged 30 to 39 in good health.

Here the CDR3 DNA reads TGTGCCAGCAGCGGGGGGACTAGCGGAAACACAGATACGCAGTATTTT. Residues: CASSGGTSGNTDTQYF. The rearrangement links TRBV5-4 to TRBJ2-3, with 11 bases identical to TRBD2. The CDR3 sequence is 16 residues long. Germline V lookup: CDR1 SGHNT, CDR2 YYREEE (reference sequence). V lost 4 bases, J lost 2 bases, and 6 bases stayed unmatched.

The chain uses TRBV6-4 and TRBJ1-6; 7 bases fit TRBD1. Trimming cost V 3 bases and J 8 bases; bases outside gene matches: 4. Germline CDR1 and CDR2: MRHNA and SNTAGT. This CDR3 is built from 14 residues. The CDR3 bases are TGTGCCAGCAGTGAGTCCAGGGGGTATTCACCCCTCCACTTT. It specifies CASSESRGYSPLHF.

The rearrangement joins TRBV7-9 to TRBJ2-7, with TRBD1 identical over 7 bases. Germline lookup yields CDR1 SEHNR and CDR2 FQNEAQ (reference sequence). The CDR3 covers 13 residues. V was pared by 4 bases and J by 4 bases, with 4 bases of the junction left unmatched. CDR3 sequence reads: CASSYGTEYEQYF. DNA for the CDR3: TGTGCCAGCAGCTACGGGACAGAATACGAGCAGTACTTC.

This sequence joins TRBV27 and TRBJ1-6; the D is unclear. The CDR3 loop spans 17 amino acids. Trimming removed 3 bases at V and 0 bases at J, with 12 bases between. CDR1 and CDR2 (germline): MNHEY, SMNVEV (reference sequence). CDR3 amino acids: CASSFPEKSSYNSPLHF. CDR3 in DNA: TGTGCCAGCAGTTTCCCAGAAAAGAGCTCCTATAATTCACCCCTCCACTTT.

The chain combines TRBV28 with TRBJ1-4, with no clear D. V lost 7 bases and J lost 0, with 3 bases in between. Germline V gives CDR1 MDHEN, CDR2 SYDVKM. This CDR3 contains 12 residues. The CDR3 DNA follows: TGTGCCAGCACACCAACTAATGAAAAACTGTTTTTT. Translating gives CASTPTNEKLFF.

CDR3: CASSHLWGIKETQYF. The CDR3 nucleotides are TGTGCCAGCAGCCACCTGTGGGGGATTAAAGAGACCCAGTACTTC. This chain connects TRBV11-2 to TRBJ2-5; D possibly matches TRBD1 or TRBD2 (5 bases each). Trimming shortened V by 5 bases and J by 3 bases, and 16 bases separated the two germline ends. Per the germline V gene, CDR1 is SGHAT and CDR2 is FQNNGV. The CDR3 is made up of 15 amino acids.

This sequence joins TRBV15 and TRBJ2-5; 10 bases agree with TRBD2. The CDR3 totals 18 residues. Germline V gene lookup returns CDR1 LNHNV and CDR2 YYDKDF (reference sequence). V shed 3 bases and J 0 bases; nucleotides not matched to a gene: 10. The CDR3 DNA sequence: TGTGCCACCAGCAGGGTGGCTCAGCGGGGGGGCGACCAAGAGACCCAGTACTTC. Translated: CATSRVAQRGGDQETQYF. The variable domain in full, with the rest retrieved from reference TRBV15 and TRBJ2-5, is DAMVIQNPRYQVTQFGKPVTLSCSQTLNHNVMYWYQQKSSQAPKLLFHYYDKDFNNEADTPDNFQSRRPNTSFCFLDIRSPGLGDTAMYLCATSRVAQRGGDQETQYFGPGTRLLVL.

The chain links TRBV4-1 to TRBJ1-1; the D gene is possibly TRBD1 (5 bases). With 2 bases removed from V and 1 base from J, the gap between germline ends came to 20 bases. The CDR3 totals 18 residues. The germline gives CDR1 MGHRA, CDR2 YSYEKL. This chain's CDR3 is CASSQNQGRRGGNTEAFF. CDR3 bases: TGCGCCAGCAGCCAAAACCAGGGCAGACGTGGTGGGAACACTGAAGCTTTCTTT.

J is TRBJ2-1 and V is TRBV7-9, with TRBD2 matching over 7 bases. Germline-derived CDR1 and CDR2 are SEHNR and FQNEAQ (reference sequence). V was pared by 5 bases and J by 1 base, with 5 bases of the junction left unmatched. This CDR3 spans 15 amino acids. DNA of the CDR3: TGTGCCAGCAGCCCTAGCGGAGGGTCCTACAATGAGCAGTTCTTC. Amino acids: CASSPSGGSYNEQFF. The full variable domain, its missing parts supplied by reference TRBV7-9 and TRBJ2-1, is DTGVSQNPRHKITKRGQNVTFRCDPISEHNRLYWYRQTLGQGPEFLTYFQNEAQLEKSRLLSDRFSAERPKGSFSTLEIQRTEQGDSAMYLCASSPSGGSYNEQFFGPGTRLTVL.

The rearrangement joins TRBV7-9 to TRBJ2-1; maybe TRBD1 (5 bases). Trimming left V 3 bases short and J 10 bases short, with 19 bases between. The CDR3 length is 15 residues. Germline-derived CDR1 and CDR2 are SEHNR and FQNEAQ (reference sequence). The CDR3 loop reads CASSFPRTTWGEQFF. The CDR3 nucleotides read TGTGCCAGCAGCTTCCCCAGGACCACTTGGGGCGAGCAGTTCTTC. The whole variable domain, remainder taken from reference TRBV7-9 and TRBJ2-1, is DTGVSQNPRHKITKRGQNVTFRCDPISEHNRLYWYRQTLGQGPEFLTYFQNEAQLEKSRLLSDRFSAERPKGSFSTLEIQRTEQGDSAMYLCASSFPRTTWGEQFFGPGTRLTVL.

This clone has only one observation. CDR3 nucleotides: TGTGCCAGCAAGCTGGGACTCCCCGACAATCAGCCCCAGCATTTT. Translating it yields CASKLGLPDNQPQHF. The V and J genes are TRBV2 and TRBJ1-5; D perhaps matches TRBD1 (5 bases). Trimming took off 7 bases at V and 3 bases at J, with 16 bases between the two ends. In germline, CDR1 is SNHLY, CDR2 FYNNEI. This CDR3 is built from 15 residues.

J is TRBJ2-7 and V is TRBV9, with TRBD1 identical over 9 bases. The CDR3 length is 14 residues. Germline V gene data show CDR1 as SGDLS and CDR2 as YYNGEE. J gave up 5 bases and V 0 bases, and 3 bases lay outside the gene matches. The CDR3, as DNA: TGTGCCAGCAGCGTAGGGGGACAGGGAAACGAGCAGTACTTC. It translates to CASSVGGQGNEQYF.

This chain connects TRBV2 to TRBJ2-7, with 10 bases matching TRBD1. CDR1 SNHLY and CDR2 FYNNEI come from the germline V gene. The CDR3 extends over 19 amino acids. J was trimmed by 5 bases and V by 6 bases; bases with no gene match: 22. CDR3 DNA sequence: TGTGCCAGCAGAGGTTCCGGGACAGGGGTGATCAGACTTCGGAACGAGCAGTACTTC. It encodes CASRGSGTGVIRLRNEQYF.

The chain carries TRBV2 and TRBJ1-2; 7 nucleotides agree with TRBD1. The CDR3 contains 12 residues. From germline, CDR1 is SNHLY and CDR2 FYNNEI. The CDR3 protein is CGGGRGDYGYTF. CDR3 DNA: TGTGGAGGGGGCAGGGGCGACTATGGCTACACCTTC.

The chain recombines TRBV28 with TRBJ2-7; D remains ambiguous. V shed 4 bases and J shed 4 bases, with 5 bases lying between them. The CDR3 spans 11 residues. Germline V gene lookup returns CDR1 MDHEN and CDR2 SYDVKM. The CDR3 region has the DNA TGTGCCAGCAGTTCTCTATACGAGCAGTACTTC. Its translation is CASSSLYEQYF. Full variable domain (outside the CDR3, taken from reference TRBV28 and TRBJ2-7): DVKVTQSSRYLVKRTGEKVFLECVQDMDHENMFWYRQDPGLGLRLIYFSYDVKMKEKGDIPEGYSVSREKKERFSLILESASTNQTSMYLCASSSLYEQYFGPGTRLTVT.

This clone was observed once. The chain couples TRBV6-1 to TRBJ1-5; D remains unclear. V was pared by 1 base and J by 9 bases, with 16 bases between. This CDR3 region has 15 residues. Germline V gene data show CDR1 as MNHNS and CDR2 as SASEGT. The CDR3 coding sequence is TGTGCCAGCAGTGAAGATCCGGCCAGATGGCTGCCCCAGCATTTT. Its protein is CASSEDPARWLPQHF.

This chain uses TRBV11-2 with TRBJ2-5; 7 bases match TRBD1. In germline, CDR1 is SGHAT, CDR2 FQNNGV. V gave up 5 bases and J gave up 4 bases; unmatched junction bases: 10. CDR3 length: 15 residues. For the CDR3, the DNA is TGTGCCAGCAGCAGAAGACAGGGTGGGGGAGAGACCCAGTACTTC. Translating gives CASSRRQGGGETQYF. Filled out from reference TRBV11-2 and TRBJ2-5, the complete variable domain reads EAGVAQSPRYKIIEKRQSVAFWCNPISGHATLYWYQQILGQGPKLLIQFQNNGVVDDSQLPKDRFSAERLKGVDSTLKIQPAKLEDSAVYLCASSRRQGGGETQYFGPGTRLLVL.

The gene calls are TRBV23-1 and TRBJ2-1; 9 bases are a match to TRBD2. TRBV23-1 is given ORF status, its function remaining uncertain. CDR3 length: 17 amino acids. V shed 2 bases and J 7 bases; nucleotides not matched to a gene: 12. DNA of the CDR3: TGCGCCAGCAGTCAAAAAGCGGCTAGCGGGGTCTGTAATGAGCAGTTCTTC. Translation: CASSQKAASGVCNEQFF.

The chain employs TRBV20-1 and TRBJ1-5; no reliable D call. The CDR3 is 15 amino acids. Germline lookup yields CDR1 DFQATT and CDR2 SNEGSKA (reference sequence). Trimming pared 3 bases from V and 3 bases from J, leaving 15 bases between. The CDR3 DNA follows: TGCAGTGCTAGTCTATCCCAGGCCCCCAATCAGCCCCAGCATTTT. Translation gives CSASLSQAPNQPQHF.

J is TRBJ1-2 and V is TRBV5-1, with a tentative D call TRBD1 (5 bases). The germline V gene encodes CDR1 SGHRS and CDR2 YFSETQ. This CDR3 has 17 residues. Trimming took 0 bases from V and 6 from J, leaving 21 bases between them. Written as DNA, the CDR3 is TGCGCCAGCAGCTTGGAGGGGTACATGAGTTCAGGAAATGGCTACACCTTC. Translating gives CASSLEGYMSSGNGYTF.

This clone showed up just once. The V call is TRBV7-8, the J call TRBJ1-2; D remains unclear. Between the trimmed V and J ends, which lost 0 bases and 4 bases, there was a span of 21 bases. The germline V gene has CDR1 SGHVS and CDR2 FQNEAQ. The length of the CDR3 is 18 residues. CDR3 in amino acids: CASSLAFRHGLSLYGYTF. The CDR3 coding sequence is TGTGCCAGCAGCTTAGCGTTCCGACACGGCTTAAGCCTCTATGGCTACACCTTC.

The chain has TRBV2 and TRBJ1-1; unclear D gene. Per the germline V gene, CDR1 is SNHLY and CDR2 is FYNNEI. Trimming shortened V by 3 bases and J by 1 base, and 6 bases separated the two germline ends. This CDR3 comprises 13 residues. CDR3 residues: CASSEDPNTEAFF. For the CDR3, the DNA is TGTGCCAGCAGTGAGGACCCGAACACTGAAGCTTTCTTT.

The gene calls are TRBV18 and TRBJ2-7; TRBD1 or TRBD2 may be the D gene (5 bases each). The CDR3 totals 17 residues. The V end lost 3 bases, the J end lost 0 bases, and 18 bases lay between the germline ends. The germline V gene encodes CDR1 KGHSH and CDR2 LQKENI. The CDR3 spells CASSPPTGTAGSYEQYF. The DNA of the CDR3 is TGTGCCAGCTCACCCCCAACCGGGACGGCGGGCTCCTACGAGCAGTACTTC.

The gene calls are TRBV4-1 and TRBJ1-5, with TRBD1 as a possible D gene (5 bases). The CDR3 is 18 amino acids. V lost 2 bases and J 3 bases, leaving 20 bases between the germline ends. Germline CDR1 and CDR2: MGHRA and YSYEKL. CDR3 sequence reads: CASSQYSSLMGHNQPQHF. Written as DNA, the CDR3 is TGCGCCAGCAGCCAATATAGCAGCCTGATGGGGCACAATCAGCCCCAGCATTTT.

The chain links TRBV6-4 to TRBJ1-6; D is unresolved. The CDR3 has 16 residues. Germline CDR1 is MRHNA and CDR2 is SNTAGT. Trimming cost V 3 bases and J 11 bases, with 20 bases left between them. The CDR3 sequence is CASSEASGSFSAPLHF. CDR3 nucleotide sequence: TGTGCCAGCAGTGAAGCGTCAGGCTCATTTTCGGCACCCCTCCACTTT.

The V and J genes are TRBV6-5 and TRBJ2-2; 7 bases line up with TRBD2. The germline V gene has CDR1 MNHEY and CDR2 SVGAGI. Trimming took 4 bases from V and 3 from J; bases not matched to a gene: 5. The length of the CDR3 is 15 residues. The CDR3 reads CASSFGLGDTGELFF. Written as DNA, the CDR3 is TGTGCCAGCAGTTTCGGACTAGGGGACACCGGGGAGCTGTTTTTT.

This clone was found once. The rearrangement uses TRBV5-1 and TRBJ2-7; D tentatively reads TRBD1 or TRBD2 (5 bases each). V lost 2 bases and J lost 7, with 10 bases in between. This CDR3 is built from 12 residues. Germline V CDR1 and CDR2: SGHRS, YFSETQ. CDR3 protein: CASSFGAREQYF. In DNA, the CDR3 is TGCGCCAGCAGCTTCGGGGCTCGAGAGCAGTACTTC.